These T cell receptor beta chains were read from a single sample in a study of cytomegalovirus exposure and HLA in healthy donors. Using immunoSEQ multiplex PCR, the repertoire was profiled, and TCRdb retains in-frame clones only, with some absent. The profile shows approximately 190,000 clones, around 86% of them singletons. The sample consisted of PBMCs. Receptors were obtained from a middle-aged man in good health and CMV-seropositive. Both conserved end residues are part of each CDR3. Each record gives: clone size, V gene, J gene, D gene, CDR3 DNA, CDR3 protein. D genes are given only for firm matches. The size field is filled for only some rows; it gives once, few, many or a size class.

clone_size: once; v_call: TRBV28; j_call: TRBJ2-2; d_call: -; cdr3_nt: TGTGCCCTGGGGGAGGACACCGGGGAGCTGTTTTTT; cdr3_aa: CALGEDTGELFF
clone_size: -; v_call: TRBV11-2; j_call: TRBJ1-6; d_call: TRBD1; cdr3_nt: TGTGCCAGCAGCTTAGATCATGCAGGGGGGACACCCCTCCACTTT; cdr3_aa: CASSLDHAGGTPLHF
clone_size: -; v_call: TRBV2; j_call: TRBJ1-2; d_call: -; cdr3_nt: TGTGCCAGCAGAGGACAGTCAGGGGCGGATGGCTACACCTTC; cdr3_aa: CASRGQSGADGYTF
clone_size: -; v_call: TRBV7-8; j_call: TRBJ1-1; d_call: TRBD1; cdr3_nt: TGTGCCAGCAGCTTGACAGGGGGCGGTAGGATAGCTTTCTTT; cdr3_aa: CASSLTGGGRIAFF
clone_size: once; v_call: TRBV9; j_call: TRBJ1-6; d_call: -; cdr3_nt: TGTGCCAGCAGCGTATTCAGCGTAGATTCACCCCTCCACTTT; cdr3_aa: CASSVFSVDSPLHF
clone_size: -; v_call: TRBV19; j_call: TRBJ2-6; d_call: -; cdr3_nt: TGTGCCAGTAGTATAGTACAGGCAGGGGCCAACGTCCTGACTTTC; cdr3_aa: CASSIVQAGANVLTF
clone_size: -; v_call: TRBV5-4; j_call: TRBJ2-1; d_call: TRBD2; cdr3_nt: TGTGCCAGCACCTACAGCGGGGGCGATGGTCAGTTCTTC; cdr3_aa: CASTYSGGDGQFF
clone_size: once; v_call: TRBV11-2; j_call: TRBJ1-1; d_call: TRBD1; cdr3_nt: TGTGCCAGCAGCGGGGGGACAGGGTTGCCTGAAGCTTTCTTT; cdr3_aa: CASSGGTGLPEAFF
clone_size: -; v_call: TRBV10-3; j_call: TRBJ1-1; d_call: TRBD1; cdr3_nt: TGTGCCATCAGTGAGCCAGGGGGGAGCACTGAAGCTTTCTTT; cdr3_aa: CAISEPGGSTEAFF
clone_size: few; v_call: TRBV11-2; j_call: TRBJ2-1; d_call: TRBD2; cdr3_nt: TGTGCCAGCAGCCTGGCTAGCGGGGGGAATGAGCAGTTCTTC; cdr3_aa: CASSLASGGNEQFF
clone_size: -; v_call: TRBV9; j_call: TRBJ2-1; d_call: TRBD2; cdr3_nt: TGTGCCAGCAGCGTAGGTCGGACTAGCGGGCTCAGCTCCTACAATGAGCAGTTCTTC; cdr3_aa: CASSVGRTSGLSSYNEQFF
clone_size: -; v_call: TRBV7-3; j_call: TRBJ2-2; d_call: TRBD2; cdr3_nt: TGTGCCAGCAGCTCCTGGGGGAGCGGGGGGGCCGGGGAGCTGTTTTTT; cdr3_aa: CASSSWGSGGAGELFF
clone_size: -; v_call: TRBV6-6; j_call: TRBJ2-7; d_call: TRBD2; cdr3_nt: TGTGCCAGCATCCGGACAAGCGGGGGGCCTACCTACGAGCAGTACTTC; cdr3_aa: CASIRTSGGPTYEQYF
clone_size: -; v_call: TRBV19; j_call: TRBJ1-3; d_call: -; cdr3_nt: TGTGCCAGTAGTATAGGGGCATCTGGAAACACCATATATTTT; cdr3_aa: CASSIGASGNTIYF
clone_size: -; v_call: TRBV19; j_call: TRBJ1-2; d_call: TRBD1; cdr3_nt: TGTGCCAGTAGGACAAGGGGACAGGAGATCTATGGCTACACCTTC; cdr3_aa: CASRTRGQEIYGYTF
clone_size: -; v_call: TRBV11-3; j_call: TRBJ2-2; d_call: -; cdr3_nt: TGTGCCAGCAGCTTAGTGGCCGACACGAACACCGGGGAGCTGTTTTTT; cdr3_aa: CASSLVADTNTGELFF
clone_size: few; v_call: TRBV18; j_call: TRBJ1-1; d_call: TRBD1; cdr3_nt: TGTGCCAGCTCACCACCATCCGGACAGGTCACTGAAGCTTTCTTT; cdr3_aa: CASSPPSGQVTEAFF
clone_size: few; v_call: TRBV6-1; j_call: TRBJ2-5; d_call: -; cdr3_nt: TGTGCCAGCAGTGAAGGAGAGGGGGGGCAGACCCAGTACTTC; cdr3_aa: CASSEGEGGQTQYF
clone_size: -; v_call: TRBV14; j_call: TRBJ2-5; d_call: TRBD1; cdr3_nt: TGTGCCAGCAGCCAAGACTTGTCCGGACAGGGTATAGAGACCCAGTACTTC; cdr3_aa: CASSQDLSGQGIETQYF
clone_size: -; v_call: TRBV5-8; j_call: TRBJ1-1; d_call: -; cdr3_nt: TGTGCCAGCGTTAGTAGTAGAGAGAACACTGAAGCTTTCTTT; cdr3_aa: CASVSSRENTEAFF
clone_size: -; v_call: TRBV14; j_call: TRBJ2-5; d_call: -; cdr3_nt: TGTGCCAGCAGCATCAGGGCGCAGGAGACCCAGTACTTC; cdr3_aa: CASSIRAQETQYF
clone_size: -; v_call: TRBV30; j_call: TRBJ1-5; d_call: TRBD1; cdr3_nt: TGTGCCTGGGGGAGGACAGGGGGCAATCAGCCCCAGCATTTT; cdr3_aa: CAWGRTGGNQPQHF
clone_size: -; v_call: TRBV19; j_call: TRBJ1-5; d_call: TRBD1; cdr3_nt: TGTGCCAGTAGTACTCAAGGGGGCCGTCAGCCCCAGCATTTT; cdr3_aa: CASSTQGGRQPQHF
clone_size: -; v_call: TRBV27; j_call: TRBJ1-4; d_call: -; cdr3_nt: TGTGCCAGCAGCCCACAGGCGGCGGGGGAAAAACTGTTTTTT; cdr3_aa: CASSPQAAGEKLFF
clone_size: -; v_call: TRBV29-1; j_call: TRBJ1-1; d_call: -; cdr3_nt: TGCAGCGCCGCCGACAGGCACACTGAAGCTTTCTTT; cdr3_aa: CSAADRHTEAFF
clone_size: -; v_call: TRBV9; j_call: TRBJ1-2; d_call: -; cdr3_nt: TGTGCCAGCACCCTTACAGGGACTAACTATGGCTACACCTTC; cdr3_aa: CASTLTGTNYGYTF
clone_size: -; v_call: TRBV11-2; j_call: TRBJ1-3; d_call: -; cdr3_nt: TGTGCCAGCACCGGCAGACAGGACACCTCTGGAAACACCATATATTTT; cdr3_aa: CASTGRQDTSGNTIYF
clone_size: -; v_call: TRBV6-5; j_call: TRBJ1-1; d_call: -; cdr3_nt: TGTGCCAGCAGAACCGGGACAACGAACACTGAAGCTTTCTTT; cdr3_aa: CASRTGTTNTEAFF
clone_size: -; v_call: TRBV14; j_call: TRBJ1-5; d_call: -; cdr3_nt: TGTGCCAGCAGCCAGGGCGGGAATCAGCCCCAGCATTTT; cdr3_aa: CASSQGGNQPQHF
clone_size: -; v_call: TRBV6-5; j_call: TRBJ2-1; d_call: TRBD1; cdr3_nt: TGTGCCAGCAGTTACTCCGGGACAGGATACAATGAGCAGTTCTTC; cdr3_aa: CASSYSGTGYNEQFF
clone_size: few; v_call: TRBV7-2; j_call: TRBJ1-4; d_call: -; cdr3_nt: TGTGCCAGCAGCTCCGGACTAAATGAAAAACTGTTTTTT; cdr3_aa: CASSSGLNEKLFF
clone_size: -; v_call: TRBV11-3; j_call: TRBJ2-5; d_call: -; cdr3_nt: TGTGCCAGCAGCTTAGGCCACAGGGAATTGGAAGAGACCCAGTACTTC; cdr3_aa: CASSLGHRELEETQYF
clone_size: -; v_call: TRBV7-9; j_call: TRBJ1-3; d_call: -; cdr3_nt: TGTGCCAGCGACGGGGACACCATATATTTT; cdr3_aa: CASDGDTIYF
clone_size: -; v_call: TRBV4-3; j_call: TRBJ2-1; d_call: TRBD2; cdr3_nt: TGCGCCAGCAGCCAAGGGACTAGCGGGGGGAATGAGCAGTTCTTC; cdr3_aa: CASSQGTSGGNEQFF
clone_size: -; v_call: TRBV7-3; j_call: TRBJ1-3; d_call: -; cdr3_nt: TGTGCCAGCAGCGCCCAAGGGCCCGGGAGCTATTTCTCTGGAAACACCATATATTTT; cdr3_aa: CASSAQGPGSYFSGNTIYF
clone_size: -; v_call: TRBV6-1; j_call: TRBJ2-7; d_call: TRBD1; cdr3_nt: TGTGCCAGCCGGGACAGGGTATCCTACGAGCAGTACTTC; cdr3_aa: CASRDRVSYEQYF
clone_size: -; v_call: TRBV11-2; j_call: TRBJ2-5; d_call: -; cdr3_nt: TGTGCCAGCAGCTTCTGGGGCAACCAATTACAAGAGACCCAGTACTTC; cdr3_aa: CASSFWGNQLQETQYF
clone_size: -; v_call: TRBV5-1; j_call: TRBJ2-7; d_call: TRBD1; cdr3_nt: TGCGCCAGCAGCCTAGGACAGGGGGCCTACGAGCAGTACTTC; cdr3_aa: CASSLGQGAYEQYF
clone_size: once; v_call: TRBV25-1; j_call: TRBJ2-5; d_call: TRBD2; cdr3_nt: TGTGCCAGCAGTCCTCGGGGTAGCGGGGGGGCTCGGACCCAGTACTTC; cdr3_aa: CASSPRGSGGARTQYF
clone_size: -; v_call: TRBV18; j_call: TRBJ2-2; d_call: TRBD1; cdr3_nt: TGTGCCAGCTCACCAGGACAGGGGCCCCCCACCGGGGAGCTGTTTTTT; cdr3_aa: CASSPGQGPPTGELFF
clone_size: -; v_call: TRBV25-1; j_call: TRBJ2-3; d_call: TRBD2; cdr3_nt: TGTGCCAGCAGTCGGGGGGGCACAGATACGCAGTATTTT; cdr3_aa: CASSRGGTDTQYF
clone_size: -; v_call: TRBV5-1; j_call: TRBJ2-5; d_call: TRBD2; cdr3_nt: TGCGCCAGCAGGTCGGACTCCAGACTAGCGGGGGCCGGTAGAGAGACCCAGTACTTC; cdr3_aa: CASRSDSRLAGAGRETQYF
clone_size: -; v_call: TRBV6-5; j_call: TRBJ1-2; d_call: -; cdr3_nt: TGTGCCAGCAGAATCGGACATCTTAACTATGGCTACACCTTC; cdr3_aa: CASRIGHLNYGYTF
clone_size: -; v_call: TRBV29-1; j_call: TRBJ2-1; d_call: -; cdr3_nt: TGCAGTCCAGAGACTCGGGGGAAGGACAATGAGCAGTTCTTC; cdr3_aa: CSPETRGKDNEQFF
clone_size: once; v_call: TRBV6-5; j_call: TRBJ2-1; d_call: TRBD1; cdr3_nt: TGTGCCAGCAGTTACCGACCCGGAACAGGGGGCAATGAGCAGTTCTTC; cdr3_aa: CASSYRPGTGGNEQFF
clone_size: -; v_call: TRBV7-3; j_call: TRBJ2-3; d_call: TRBD2; cdr3_nt: TGTGCCAGCAGCTCCTTAGCGGGGGGGCACCCAGATACGCAGTATTTT; cdr3_aa: CASSSLAGGHPDTQYF
clone_size: -; v_call: TRBV4-2; j_call: TRBJ2-5; d_call: -; cdr3_nt: TGTGCCAGCAGCCAAGATGCACAGGGCCAAGAGACCCAGTACTTC; cdr3_aa: CASSQDAQGQETQYF
clone_size: few; v_call: TRBV6-1; j_call: TRBJ1-1; d_call: TRBD1; cdr3_nt: TGTGCCAGCAGTTGGGACAGGACGGTGAACACTGAAGCTTTCTTT; cdr3_aa: CASSWDRTVNTEAFF
clone_size: few; v_call: TRBV5-1; j_call: TRBJ2-5; d_call: -; cdr3_nt: TGCGCCAGCAGCCCGTCGGGGATACCTCAAGAGACCCAGTACTTC; cdr3_aa: CASSPSGIPQETQYF
clone_size: -; v_call: TRBV18; j_call: TRBJ2-5; d_call: TRBD1; cdr3_nt: TGTGCCAGCTCACCACCCCGGGACAGGCGAGAGACCCAGTACTTC; cdr3_aa: CASSPPRDRRETQYF
clone_size: -; v_call: TRBV5-1; j_call: TRBJ2-3; d_call: TRBD2; cdr3_nt: TGCGCCAGCAGCTTCGGGACTAGCCCAGATACGCAGTATTTT; cdr3_aa: CASSFGTSPDTQYF
clone_size: -; v_call: TRBV14; j_call: TRBJ1-6; d_call: -; cdr3_nt: TGTGCCAGCAGCCAGGCCGGGACCTATAATTCACCCCTCCACTTT; cdr3_aa: CASSQAGTYNSPLHF
clone_size: -; v_call: TRBV7-9; j_call: TRBJ2-3; d_call: TRBD2; cdr3_nt: TGTGCCAGCAGCTTAGTAGCGGGGCCCACAGATACGCAGTATTTT; cdr3_aa: CASSLVAGPTDTQYF
clone_size: -; v_call: TRBV27; j_call: TRBJ2-1; d_call: TRBD2; cdr3_nt: TGTGCCAGCAGTCTCCTGAGGAGCGGGGGACCATTCTACAATGAGCAGTTCTTC; cdr3_aa: CASSLLRSGGPFYNEQFF
clone_size: once; v_call: TRBV2; j_call: TRBJ2-5; d_call: TRBD1; cdr3_nt: TGTGCCAGCAGTGCAGGGGGCGCAGAGACCCAGTACTTC; cdr3_aa: CASSAGGAETQYF
clone_size: once; v_call: TRBV19; j_call: TRBJ2-3; d_call: -; cdr3_nt: TGTGCCAGTAGTATAGGGGCAGGTAGCACAGATACGCAGTATTTT; cdr3_aa: CASSIGAGSTDTQYF
clone_size: once; v_call: TRBV9; j_call: TRBJ2-7; d_call: -; cdr3_nt: TGTGCCAGCAGCGTAGCGAGCGGATCCTACGAGCAGTACTTC; cdr3_aa: CASSVASGSYEQYF
clone_size: -; v_call: TRBV5-4; j_call: TRBJ1-2; d_call: -; cdr3_nt: TGTGCCAGCAGCTATTCTGATGAGGGTGGCTACACCTTC; cdr3_aa: CASSYSDEGGYTF
clone_size: -; v_call: TRBV7-9; j_call: TRBJ1-2; d_call: TRBD1; cdr3_nt: TGTGCCAGCAGTCCGTTCCGGGACAGGGGTGGCTACACCTTC; cdr3_aa: CASSPFRDRGGYTF
clone_size: -; v_call: TRBV7-9; j_call: TRBJ2-5; d_call: TRBD1; cdr3_nt: TGTGCCAGCAGCGAAGGACAGGGGGACGAGACCCAGTACTTC; cdr3_aa: CASSEGQGDETQYF